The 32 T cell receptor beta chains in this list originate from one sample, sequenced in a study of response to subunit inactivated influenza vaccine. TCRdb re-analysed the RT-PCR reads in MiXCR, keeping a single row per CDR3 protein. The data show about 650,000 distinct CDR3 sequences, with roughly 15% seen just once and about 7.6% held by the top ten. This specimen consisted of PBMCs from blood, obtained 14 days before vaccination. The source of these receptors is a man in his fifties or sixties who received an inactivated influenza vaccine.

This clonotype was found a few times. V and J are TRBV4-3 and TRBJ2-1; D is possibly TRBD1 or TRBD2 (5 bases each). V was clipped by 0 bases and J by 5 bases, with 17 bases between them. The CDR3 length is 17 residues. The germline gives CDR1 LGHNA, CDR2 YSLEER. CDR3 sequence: CASSQDSLRDGNNEQFF. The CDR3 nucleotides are TGCGCCAGCAGCCAAGACTCCCTCCGGGACGGGAACAATGAGCAGTTCTTC.

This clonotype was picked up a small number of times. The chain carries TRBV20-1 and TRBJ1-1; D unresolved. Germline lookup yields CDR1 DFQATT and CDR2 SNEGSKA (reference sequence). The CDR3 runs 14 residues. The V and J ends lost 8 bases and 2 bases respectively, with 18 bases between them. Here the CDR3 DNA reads TGCAGTAAAACCAACGGACGGTTAAACACTGAAGCTTTCTTT. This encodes CSKTNGRLNTEAFF.

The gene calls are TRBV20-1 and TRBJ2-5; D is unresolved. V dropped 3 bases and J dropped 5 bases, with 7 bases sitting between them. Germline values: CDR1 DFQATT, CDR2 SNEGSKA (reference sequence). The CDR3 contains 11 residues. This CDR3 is CSARVLETQYF. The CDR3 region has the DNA TGCAGTGCTAGGGTCCTTGAGACCCAGTACTTC.

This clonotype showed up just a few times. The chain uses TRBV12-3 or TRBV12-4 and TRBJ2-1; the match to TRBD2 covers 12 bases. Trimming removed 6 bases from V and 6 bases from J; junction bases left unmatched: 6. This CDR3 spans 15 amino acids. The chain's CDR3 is CASSQLAGGSNEQFF. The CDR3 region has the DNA TGTGCCAGCAGCCAACTAGCGGGGGGTTCCAATGAGCAGTTCTTC.

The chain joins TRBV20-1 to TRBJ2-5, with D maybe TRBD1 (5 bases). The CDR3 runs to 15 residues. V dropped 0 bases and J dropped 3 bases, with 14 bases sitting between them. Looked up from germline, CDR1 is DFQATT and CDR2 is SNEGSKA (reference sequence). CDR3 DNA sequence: TGCAGTGCTAGAGATGCAGGGATCTGGAAAGAGACCCAGTACTTC. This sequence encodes CSARDAGIWKETQYF.

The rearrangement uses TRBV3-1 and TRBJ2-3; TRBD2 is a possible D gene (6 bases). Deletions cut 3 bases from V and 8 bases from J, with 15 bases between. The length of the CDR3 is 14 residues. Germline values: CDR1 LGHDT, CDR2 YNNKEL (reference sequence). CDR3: CASSQAVGAGTQYF. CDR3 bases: TGTGCCAGCAGCCAGGCGGTTGGAGCGGGTACGCAGTATTTT.

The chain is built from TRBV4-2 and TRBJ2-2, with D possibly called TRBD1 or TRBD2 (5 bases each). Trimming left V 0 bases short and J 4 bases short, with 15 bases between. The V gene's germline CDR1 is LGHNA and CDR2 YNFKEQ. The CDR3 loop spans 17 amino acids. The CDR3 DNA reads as TGTGCCAGCAGCCAAGATTTCGGGGCGACCCGCACCGGGGAGCTGTTTTTT. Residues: CASSQDFGATRTGELFF.

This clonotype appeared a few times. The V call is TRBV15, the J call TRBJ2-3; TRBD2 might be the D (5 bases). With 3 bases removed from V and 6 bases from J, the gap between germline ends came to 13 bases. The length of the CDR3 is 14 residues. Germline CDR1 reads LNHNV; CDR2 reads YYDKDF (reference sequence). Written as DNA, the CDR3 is TGTGCCACCAGCAGGGAGGCAGGAAGCGATACGCAGTATTTT. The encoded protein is CATSREAGSDTQYF. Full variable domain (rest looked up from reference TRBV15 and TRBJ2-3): DAMVIQNPRYQVTQFGKPVTLSCSQTLNHNVMYWYQQKSSQAPKLLFHYYDKDFNNEADTPDNFQSRRPNTSFCFLDIRSPGLGDTAMYLCATSREAGSDTQYFGPGTRLTVL.

The chain's CDR3 is CASSQYARARGYTF. As DNA, the CDR3 is TGTGCCAGCAGCCAATACGCACGGGCGAGGGGCTACACCTTC. The genes are TRBV14 and TRBJ1-2; D not certain. V was shortened by 2 bases and J by 8 bases, with 15 bases between the two germline ends. This CDR3 spans 14 amino acids. Germline V gene lookup returns CDR1 SGHDN and CDR2 FVKESK.

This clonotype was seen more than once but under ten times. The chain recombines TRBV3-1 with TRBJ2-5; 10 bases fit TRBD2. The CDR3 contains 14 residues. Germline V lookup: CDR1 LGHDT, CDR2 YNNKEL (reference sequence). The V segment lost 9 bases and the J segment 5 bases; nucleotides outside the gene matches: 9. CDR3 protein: CASASGTSVETQYF. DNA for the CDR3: TGTGCCAGTGCCTCGGGGACTAGCGTGGAGACCCAGTACTTC.

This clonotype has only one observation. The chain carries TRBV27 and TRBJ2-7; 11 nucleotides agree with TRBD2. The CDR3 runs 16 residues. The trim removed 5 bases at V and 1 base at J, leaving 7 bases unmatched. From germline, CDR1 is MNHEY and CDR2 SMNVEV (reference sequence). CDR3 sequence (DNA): TGTGCCAGCAGTACCCTAGCGGGAGGCCCTTCCTACGAGCAGTACTTC. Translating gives CASSTLAGGPSYEQYF.

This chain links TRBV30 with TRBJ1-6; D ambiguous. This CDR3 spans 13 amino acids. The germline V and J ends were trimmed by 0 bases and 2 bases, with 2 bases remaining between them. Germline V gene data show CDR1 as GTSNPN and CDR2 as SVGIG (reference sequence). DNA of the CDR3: TGTGCCTGGAGTGTCCCCTATAATTCACCCCTCCACTTT. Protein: CAWSVPYNSPLHF. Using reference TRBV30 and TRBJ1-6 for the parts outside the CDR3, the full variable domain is SQTIHQWPATLVQPVGSPLSLECTVEGTSNPNLYWYRQAAGRGLQLLFYSVGIGQISSEVPQNLSASRPQDRQFILSSKKLLLSDSGFYLCAWSVPYNSPLHFGNGTRLTVT.

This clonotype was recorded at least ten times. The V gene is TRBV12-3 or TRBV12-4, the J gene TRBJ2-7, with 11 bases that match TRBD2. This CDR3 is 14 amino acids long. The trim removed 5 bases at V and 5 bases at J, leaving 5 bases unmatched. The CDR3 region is CASSPSGRRHEQYF. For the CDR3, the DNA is TGTGCCAGCAGTCCTAGCGGGAGGCGCCACGAGCAGTACTTC.

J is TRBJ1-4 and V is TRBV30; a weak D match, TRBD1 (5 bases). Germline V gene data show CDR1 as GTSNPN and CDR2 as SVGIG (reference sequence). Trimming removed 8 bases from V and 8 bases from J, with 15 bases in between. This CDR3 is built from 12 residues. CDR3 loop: CAPGLKGEKLFF. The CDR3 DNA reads TGTGCCCCGGGACTGAAGGGCGAAAAACTGTTTTTT.

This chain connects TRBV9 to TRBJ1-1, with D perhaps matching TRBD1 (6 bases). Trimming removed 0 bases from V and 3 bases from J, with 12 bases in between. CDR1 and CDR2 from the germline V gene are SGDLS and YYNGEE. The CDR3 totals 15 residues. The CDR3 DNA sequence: TGTGCCAGCAGCGTAGCGAGGGGGGGGGACACTGAAGCTTTCTTT. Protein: CASSVARGGDTEAFF.

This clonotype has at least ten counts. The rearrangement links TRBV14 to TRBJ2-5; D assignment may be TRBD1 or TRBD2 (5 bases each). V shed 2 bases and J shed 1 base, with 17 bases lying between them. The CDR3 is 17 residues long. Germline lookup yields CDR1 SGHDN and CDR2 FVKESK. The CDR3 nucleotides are TGTGCCAGCAGCCAAATAGGGACGGTGATACCCCAAGAGACCCAGTACTTC. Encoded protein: CASSQIGTVIPQETQYF.

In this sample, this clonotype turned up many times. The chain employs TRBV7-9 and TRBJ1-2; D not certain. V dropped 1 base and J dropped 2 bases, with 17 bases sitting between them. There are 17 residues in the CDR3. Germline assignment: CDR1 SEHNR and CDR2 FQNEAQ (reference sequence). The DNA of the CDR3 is TGTGCCAGCAGCTTAGGCCCCGACAAGCACCCAAACTATGGCTACACCTTC. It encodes CASSLGPDKHPNYGYTF.

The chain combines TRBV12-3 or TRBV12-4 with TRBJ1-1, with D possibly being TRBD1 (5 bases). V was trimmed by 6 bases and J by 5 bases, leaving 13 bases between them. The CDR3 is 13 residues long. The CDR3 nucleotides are TGTGCCAGCAGACCAGGGTACTTGACTGAAGCTTTCTTT. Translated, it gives CASRPGYLTEAFF.

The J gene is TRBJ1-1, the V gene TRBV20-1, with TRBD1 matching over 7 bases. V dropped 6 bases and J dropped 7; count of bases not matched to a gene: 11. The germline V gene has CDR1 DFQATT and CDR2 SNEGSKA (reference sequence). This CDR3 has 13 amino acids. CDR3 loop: CSAHQQGMVEAFF. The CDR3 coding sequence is TGCAGTGCCCACCAACAGGGGATGGTTGAAGCTTTCTTT.

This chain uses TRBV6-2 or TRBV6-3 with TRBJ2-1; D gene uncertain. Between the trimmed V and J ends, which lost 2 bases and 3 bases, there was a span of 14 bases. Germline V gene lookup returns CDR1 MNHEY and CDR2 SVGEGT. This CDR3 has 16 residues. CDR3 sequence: CASSYPSFSYYNEQFF. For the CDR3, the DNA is TGTGCCAGCAGTTACCCCAGCTTCTCCTACTACAATGAGCAGTTCTTC.

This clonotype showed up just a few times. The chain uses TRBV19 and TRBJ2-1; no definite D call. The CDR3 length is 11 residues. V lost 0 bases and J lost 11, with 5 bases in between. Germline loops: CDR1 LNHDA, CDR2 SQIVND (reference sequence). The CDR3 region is CASSIERKQFF. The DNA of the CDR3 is TGTGCCAGTAGTATAGAAAGGAAGCAGTTCTTC.

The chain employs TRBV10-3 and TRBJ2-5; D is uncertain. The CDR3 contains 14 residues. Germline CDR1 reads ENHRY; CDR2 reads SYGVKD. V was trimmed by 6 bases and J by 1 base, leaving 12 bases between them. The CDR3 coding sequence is TGTGCCATCAGCCCTCATAAGAGCCAAGAGACCCAGTACTTC. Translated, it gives CAISPHKSQETQYF.

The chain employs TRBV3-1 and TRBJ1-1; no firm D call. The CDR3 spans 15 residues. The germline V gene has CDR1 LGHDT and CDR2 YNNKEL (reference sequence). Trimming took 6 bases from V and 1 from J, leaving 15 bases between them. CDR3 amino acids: CASSPGHTANTEAFF. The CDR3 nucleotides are TGTGCCAGCAGTCCCGGGCACACGGCGAACACTGAAGCTTTCTTT.

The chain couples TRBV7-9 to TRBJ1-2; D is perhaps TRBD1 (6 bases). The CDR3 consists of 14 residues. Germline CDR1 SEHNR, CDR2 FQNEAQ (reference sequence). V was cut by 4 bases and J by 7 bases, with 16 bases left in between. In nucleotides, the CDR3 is TGTGCCAGCAGCTACCGGACAGATGCCTCTGGCTACACCTTC. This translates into CASSYRTDASGYTF.

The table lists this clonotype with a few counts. The CDR3 region is CASTGQPSGANVLTF. The CDR3 DNA is TGTGCCAGCACGGGCCAACCCTCTGGGGCCAACGTCCTGACTTTC. V is TRBV6-1 and J is TRBJ2-6; D not resolved. This CDR3 is 15 amino acids long. V gave up 7 bases and J gave up 0 bases, with 10 bases separating them. Germline CDR1 reads MNHNS; CDR2 reads SASEGT.

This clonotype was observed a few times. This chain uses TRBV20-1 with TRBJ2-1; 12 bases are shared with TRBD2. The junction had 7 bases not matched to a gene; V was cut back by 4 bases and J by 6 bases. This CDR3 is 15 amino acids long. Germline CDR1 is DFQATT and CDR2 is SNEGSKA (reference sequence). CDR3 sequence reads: CSATSGRALSNEQFF. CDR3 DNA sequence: TGCAGTGCTACTAGCGGGAGGGCCCTTTCCAATGAGCAGTTCTTC.

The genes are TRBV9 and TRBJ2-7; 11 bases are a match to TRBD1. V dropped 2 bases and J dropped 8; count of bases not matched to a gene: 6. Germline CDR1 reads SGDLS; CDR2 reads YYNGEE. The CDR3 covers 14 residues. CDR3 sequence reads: CASSVKGQGAKQYF. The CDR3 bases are TGTGCCAGCAGCGTTAAAGGACAGGGGGCTAAGCAGTACTTC.

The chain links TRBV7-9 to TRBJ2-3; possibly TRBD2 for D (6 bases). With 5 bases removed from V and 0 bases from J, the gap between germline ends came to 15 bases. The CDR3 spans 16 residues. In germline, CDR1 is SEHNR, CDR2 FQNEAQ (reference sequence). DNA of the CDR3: TGTGCCAGCAGCGTAGGGACTCCGGGGAGCACAGATACGCAGTATTTT. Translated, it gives CASSVGTPGSTDTQYF.

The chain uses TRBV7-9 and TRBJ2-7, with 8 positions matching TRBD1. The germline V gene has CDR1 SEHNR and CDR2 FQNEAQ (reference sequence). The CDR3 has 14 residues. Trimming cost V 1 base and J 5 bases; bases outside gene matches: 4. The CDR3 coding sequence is TGTGCCAGCAGCTTAGTTTCAGGGGGCCACGAGCAGTACTTC. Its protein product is CASSLVSGGHEQYF.

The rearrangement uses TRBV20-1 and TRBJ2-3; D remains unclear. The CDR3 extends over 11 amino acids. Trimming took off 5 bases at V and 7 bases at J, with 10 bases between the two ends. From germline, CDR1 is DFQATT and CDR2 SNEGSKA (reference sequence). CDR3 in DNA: TGCAGTGCTCCAGATTCCTATACGCAGTATTTT. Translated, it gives CSAPDSYTQYF.

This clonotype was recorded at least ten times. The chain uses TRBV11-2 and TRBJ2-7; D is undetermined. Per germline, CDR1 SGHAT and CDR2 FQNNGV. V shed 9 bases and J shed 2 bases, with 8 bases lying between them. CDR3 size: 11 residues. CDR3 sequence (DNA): TGTGCCAGTACCTCCGCCTACGAGCAGTACTTC. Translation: CASTSAYEQYF. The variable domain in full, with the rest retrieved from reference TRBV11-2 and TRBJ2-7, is EAGVAQSPRYKIIEKRQSVAFWCNPISGHATLYWYQQILGQGPKLLIQFQNNGVVDDSQLPKDRFSAERLKGVDSTLKIQPAKLEDSAVYLCASTSAYEQYFGPGTRLTVT.

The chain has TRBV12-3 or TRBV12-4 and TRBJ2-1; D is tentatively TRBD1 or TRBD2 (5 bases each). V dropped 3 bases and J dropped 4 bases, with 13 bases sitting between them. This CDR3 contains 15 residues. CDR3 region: CASSLLRGGYNEQFF. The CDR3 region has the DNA TGTGCCAGCAGTTTGTTACGGGGCGGGTACAATGAGCAGTTCTTC.